This T cell receptor (beta chain) was sequenced during a study of T cells in Graves' hyperthyroidism and ophthalmopathy. TCR beta CDR3 regions were amplified from RNA transcripts. HTBI primers were the set used in a first-round RT-PCR of the TCR CDR3. TCRdb ran MiXCR on the multiplex PCR reads and lists one entry per CDR3 protein. There are almost 50,000 distinct CDR3 sequences in the sample; approximately 58% occur only once, and 34% lies in the top ten. The TCR sequence derives from a young man with Graves' hyperthyroidism. Sequenced sample: peripheral blood or thyroid tissue (not recorded which).

As DNA, the CDR3 is TGCGCCAGCAGCTTGGGTCGTGGACTAGCGGGAGGGTACGAGCAGTACTTC. Protein product: CASSLGRGLAGGYEQYF. This chain connects TRBV5-1 to TRBJ2-7, with TRBD2 matching 15 bases. J was trimmed by 4 bases and V by 0 bases; bases with no gene match: 5. This CDR3 has 17 residues. Per the germline V gene, CDR1 is SGHRS and CDR2 is YFSETQ.